This TCR beta chain was sequenced during a study of metastatic and nonmetastatic thyroid tumors (dated by TCRdb to between 2020 and 2021). Turning to the overall study: For patients with malignant and with benign thyroid disease, the researchers compared repertoires between peripheral blood samples and tumor or nodule tissue samples. Here is what the overall study found, with its caveats: TCR beta diversity was reported as significantly higher in malignant tumors than in benign nodules, in both blood and tumor samples.

Trimming leaves V shorter by 4 bases and J shorter by 3 bases, with the junction holding 4 bases beyond the gene matches. CDR1 and CDR2 (SGHDT, YYEEEE) derive from the germline V gene. Spanning cysteine to phenylalanine, the CDR3 consists of 13 amino acids. The entry retains the CDR3 DNA only, 39 bases that are in frame from base 1. Library prep was done by PCR. TCRdb names Illumina HiSeq 4000 as the instrument used. High-throughput sequencing was used to profile the TCR beta-chain CDR3 region of each patient. Turning to the authors' computational methods: Drawing on CDR3 differences between clinicopathological groups, the researchers built a classifier meant to tell apart patients with distant-metastatic papillary thyroid cancer. Repertoire diversity was assessed with the Shannon index, and tumor-blood repertoire similarity with the Morisita-Horn index. Using fastp at Q25 and MiXCR, TCRdb reprocessed the public reads and kept productive beta chains. In this record, the V and J calls reflect TCRdb's handling and not the investigators' own analysis. In all, the sample holds 21,000 or so clones, and approximately 14% of those were seen once. The ten largest clonotypes hold under 20% of the sample.

No treatment had been received by any patient before thyroid surgery. Using T-cell receptor beta sequencing, the study looked back at clinical samples from patients collected from about 2011 to 2018. This clone showed up many times. Its antigen remains unidentified. No base quality information exists; no much larger clone differs at one position. The V and J genes are TRBV5-6 and TRBJ2-7; the central 7 bases match TRBD1. The specimen was blood. The receptor's source is a female donor with papillary thyroid cancer or a benign thyroid nodule (not recorded which). Some clones in this sample may be carry-over from other donors' samples. In nucleotides, the sequence is TGTGCCAGCAGCGGCGACAGGGACTACGAGCAGTACTTC. It translates to CASSGDRDYEQYF.